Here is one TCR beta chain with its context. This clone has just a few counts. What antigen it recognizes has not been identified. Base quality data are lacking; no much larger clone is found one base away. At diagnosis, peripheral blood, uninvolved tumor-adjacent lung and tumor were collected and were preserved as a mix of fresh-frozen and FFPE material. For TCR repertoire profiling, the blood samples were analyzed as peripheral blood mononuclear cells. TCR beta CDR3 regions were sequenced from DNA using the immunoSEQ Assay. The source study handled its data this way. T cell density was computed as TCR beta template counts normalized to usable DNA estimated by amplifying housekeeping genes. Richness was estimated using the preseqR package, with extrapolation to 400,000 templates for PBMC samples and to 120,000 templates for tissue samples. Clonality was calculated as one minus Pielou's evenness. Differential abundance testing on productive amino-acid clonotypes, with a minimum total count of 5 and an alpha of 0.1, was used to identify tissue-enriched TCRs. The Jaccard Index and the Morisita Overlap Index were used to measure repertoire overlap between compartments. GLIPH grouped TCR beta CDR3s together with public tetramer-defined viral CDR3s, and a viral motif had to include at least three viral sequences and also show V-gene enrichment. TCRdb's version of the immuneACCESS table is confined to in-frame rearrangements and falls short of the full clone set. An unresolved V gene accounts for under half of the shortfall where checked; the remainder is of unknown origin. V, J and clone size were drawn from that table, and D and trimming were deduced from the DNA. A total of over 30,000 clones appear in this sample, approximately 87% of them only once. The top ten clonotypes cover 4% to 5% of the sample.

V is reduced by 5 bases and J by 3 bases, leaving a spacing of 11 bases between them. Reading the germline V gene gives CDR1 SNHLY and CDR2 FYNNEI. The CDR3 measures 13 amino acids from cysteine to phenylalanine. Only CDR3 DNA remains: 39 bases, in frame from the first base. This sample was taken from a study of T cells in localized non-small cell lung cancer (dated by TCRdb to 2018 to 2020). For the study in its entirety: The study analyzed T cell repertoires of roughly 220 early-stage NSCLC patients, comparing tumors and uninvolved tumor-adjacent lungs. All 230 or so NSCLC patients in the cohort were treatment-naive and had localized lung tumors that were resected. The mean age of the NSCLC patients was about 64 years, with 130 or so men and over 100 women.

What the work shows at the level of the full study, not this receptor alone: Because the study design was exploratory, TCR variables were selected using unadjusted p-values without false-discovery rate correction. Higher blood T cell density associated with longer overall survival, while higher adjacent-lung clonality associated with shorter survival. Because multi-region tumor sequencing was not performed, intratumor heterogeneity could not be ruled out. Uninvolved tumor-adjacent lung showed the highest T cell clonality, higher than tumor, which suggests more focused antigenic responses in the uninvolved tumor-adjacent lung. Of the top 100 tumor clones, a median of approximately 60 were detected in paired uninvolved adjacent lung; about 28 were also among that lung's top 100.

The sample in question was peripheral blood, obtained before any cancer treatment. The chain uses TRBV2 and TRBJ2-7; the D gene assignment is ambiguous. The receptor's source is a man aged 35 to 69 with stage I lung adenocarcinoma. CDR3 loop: CASSKGGIYEQYF. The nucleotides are TGTGCCAGCAGTAAGGGTGGAATCTACGAGCAGTACTTC. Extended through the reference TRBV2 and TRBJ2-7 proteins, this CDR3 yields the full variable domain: EPEVTQTPSHQVTQMGQEVILRCVPISNHLYFYWYRQILGQKVEFLVSFYNNEISEKSEIFDDQFSVERPDGSNFTLKIRSTKLEDSAMYFCASSKGGIYEQYFGPGTRLTVT.